This T cell receptor beta chain was documented in a study of shared clonotypes between healthy human individuals. Looking at the study overall: Donors had three CD4 naive, three CD4 memory, two CD8 naive and one CD8 memory plate apiece. Study conclusions and caveats: It was the few donors that limited the genetic and exposure-history diversity represented.

Note on this clone: Its antigen remains unknown.

The donors were all Caucasian adults (living in Nashville, Tennessee). The study separated CD4+ cells into CD45RA+ naive and CD45RA-negative memory subsets. CDR1 is MNHNS, CDR2 SASEGT, per germline. J lost 5 bases, V lost 7 bases, and 8 bases had no gene match. The CDR3 has 15 amino acids. Produced via immunoSEQ multiplex PCR; TCRdb's table is partial and in-frame only. The sample contains roughly 2,300,000 clones, 80% to 95% of which appear only once. The genes are TRBV6-1 and TRBJ2-5; TRBD2 aligns across 12 bases. This TCR came from a man younger than 35 in good health. Some clones in this sample may be carry-over from other donors' samples. The sequencing input was naive CD4+ T cells from PBMCs. Subset: CD45RA+ positively selected. DNA for the CDR3: TGTGCCAGCAACCAACTAGCGGGAGGTTATGAGACCCAGTACTTC. Residues: CASNQLAGGYETQYF.